Listed below are T cell receptor beta chains from one sample, sequenced in a study of OX40 agonist ivuxolimab in advanced cancers. Produced via immunoSEQ multiplex PCR; TCRdb's table is partial and in-frame only. Among about 69,000 clones, 91% were seen once, and the ten largest hold about 0.3%. The starting material was CD4+ or CD8+ T cells sorted from blood, obtained in a trial of the OX40 agonist ivuxolimab. Receptors were obtained from an adult with an advanced solid tumor such as melanoma, head and neck, liver or kidney cancer. Each CDR3 is given with its conserved first and last residue. A D gene is named only where the DNA matches it firmly. Clone sizes are given selectively: once, few, many, or a class where the clone is expanded.

v_gene	j_gene	abundance	d_gene	CDR3aa	CDR3nt
TRBV14	TRBJ2-3	.	.	CASSKNTPGPSTDTQYF	TGTGCCAGCAGCAAGAATACCCCGGGACCTAGCACAGATACGCAGTATTTT
TRBV30	TRBJ1-5	.	.	CARSASSSNQPQHF	TGTGCCCGGAGTGCATCCAGTAGCAATCAGCCCCAGCATTTT
TRBV27	TRBJ2-5	.	.	CASSEDSPKETQYF	TGTGCCAGCAGTGAAGACAGTCCCAAAGAGACCCAGTACTTC
TRBV7-3	TRBJ2-1	.	TRBD1	CASSLTPLAGQGRNEQFF	TGTGCCAGCAGCTTAACGCCGCTGGCGGGACAGGGCCGGAATGAGCAGTTCTTC
TRBV11-3	TRBJ2-2	once	.	CASSLGIDRNTGELFF	TGTGCCAGCAGCTTAGGTATTGACAGGAACACCGGGGAGCTGTTTTTT
TRBV2	TRBJ2-3	.	TRBD2	CASSLLADTDTQYF	TGTGCCAGCAGTCTACTAGCGGACACAGATACGCAGTATTTT
TRBV7-9	TRBJ2-7	.	.	CTSSPSGTGEQYF	TGTACCAGCAGCCCTTCTGGGACGGGCGAGCAGTACTTC
TRBV7-2	TRBJ2-1	.	TRBD2	CASTRGGSYNEQFF	TGTGCCAGCACCCGGGGGGGATCCTACAATGAGCAGTTCTTC
TRBV28	TRBJ1-2	.	TRBD1	CASRRDSYGYTF	TGTGCCAGCCGCCGGGACAGCTATGGCTACACCTTC
TRBV6-1	TRBJ1-5	once	.	CASRLSNQPQHF	TGTGCCAGCAGACTTAGCAATCAGCCCCAGCATTTT
TRBV5-1	TRBJ2-1	.	TRBD2	CASSTGTSGRNEQFF	TGCGCCAGCAGCACCGGGACTAGCGGGAGGAATGAGCAGTTCTTC
TRBV27	TRBJ1-6	.	.	CASRGVTPYNSPLHF	TGTGCCAGCAGGGGGGTGACTCCTTATAATTCACCCCTCCACTTT
TRBV18	TRBJ1-2	.	TRBD1	CASSHDTGGADGYTF	TGTGCCAGCTCACACGACACAGGGGGCGCGGATGGCTACACCTTC
TRBV21-1	TRBJ2-3	.	.	CASSKGNRGRDTQYF	TGTGCCAGCAGCAAAGGGAACAGGGGGCGCGATACGCAGTATTTT
TRBV7-9	TRBJ2-5	.	.	CASSSTETQYF	TGTGCCAGCAGCTCCACTGAGACCCAGTACTTC
TRBV5-3	TRBJ2-7	.	TRBD2	CARSLGTSGVLSYEQYF	TGTGCCAGAAGCTTGGGTACTAGCGGGGTCCTCTCCTACGAGCAGTACTTC
TRBV5-1	TRBJ2-2	.	TRBD1	CASSSFRDRGLTGELFF	TGCGCCAGCAGCTCATTCCGGGACAGGGGGCTCACCGGGGAGCTGTTTTTT
TRBV15	TRBJ2-5	.	.	CATSRDINQETQYF	TGTGCCACCAGCAGAGATATTAACCAAGAGACCCAGTACTTC
TRBV7-7	TRBJ2-1	.	.	CASSLGPYNEQFF	TGTGCCAGCAGCTTAGGTCCGTACAATGAGCAGTTCTTC
TRBV11-2	TRBJ2-3	.	TRBD2	CASSSLGLAFQGPDTQYF	TGTGCCAGCAGCTCGCTAGGACTAGCGTTCCAGGGCCCAGATACGCAGTATTTT
TRBV6-5	TRBJ2-1	.	.	CASSYVRSFNEQFF	TGTGCCAGCAGTTATGTTAGGAGCTTCAATGAGCAGTTCTTC
TRBV6-6	TRBJ1-1	.	.	CASSWGEGTEAFF	TGTGCCAGCAGTTGGGGAGAGGGCACTGAAGCTTTCTTT
TRBV7-8	TRBJ1-2	.	.	CASNPESEHYGYTF	TGTGCCAGCAACCCGGAATCGGAGCACTATGGCTACACCTTC
TRBV5-1	TRBJ1-1	.	TRBD1	CASSSTGARENTEAFF	TGCGCCAGCAGCTCCACAGGGGCTCGGGAGAACACTGAAGCTTTCTTT
TRBV30	TRBJ1-1	.	.	CAWSPLRGITEAFF	TGTGCCTGGAGTCCCCTTCGAGGAATCACTGAAGCTTTCTTT
TRBV28	TRBJ1-1	few	TRBD1	CASSSRGRRTEAFF	TGTGCCAGCAGTTCCAGGGGGCGAAGGACTGAAGCTTTCTTT
TRBV18	TRBJ2-7	.	.	CASSPSGSSYEQYF	TGTGCCAGCTCACCCTCGGGGAGCTCCTACGAGCAGTACTTC
TRBV6-1	TRBJ1-5	few	.	CASSAREDYQPQHF	TGTGCCAGCAGTGCCAGGGAAGACTATCAGCCCCAGCATTTT
TRBV11-2	TRBJ2-3	.	TRBD2	CASSAPGLTDTQYF	TGTGCCAGCAGCGCCCCGGGACTAACAGATACGCAGTATTTT
TRBV18	TRBJ2-2	.	TRBD1	CASSPYGDRVIRTGELFF	TGTGCCAGCTCACCGTATGGGGACAGGGTGATTCGGACCGGGGAGCTGTTTTTT
TRBV14	TRBJ2-7	.	TRBD1	CASSQDWRTGGKTYEQYF	TGTGCCAGCAGCCAAGACTGGAGGACAGGGGGGAAGACCTACGAGCAGTACTTC
TRBV7-9	TRBJ2-1	once	.	CASSYPVRDFGEQFF	TGTGCCAGCAGCTACCCCGTGCGGGATTTCGGTGAGCAGTTCTTC
TRBV5-4	TRBJ2-3	.	TRBD1	CASSSQGAGDTQYF	TGTGCCAGCAGCTCCCAGGGGGCTGGGGATACGCAGTATTTT
TRBV28	TRBJ2-7	.	.	CASSLMGSYEQYF	TGTGCCAGCAGTTTAATGGGCTCCTACGAGCAGTACTTC
TRBV27	TRBJ1-1	once	TRBD1	CASSPRDRDQFGNTEAFF	TGTGCCAGCAGTCCACGGGACAGGGACCAGTTTGGGAACACTGAAGCTTTCTTT
TRBV6-1	TRBJ1-1	.	TRBD1	CASSPRQGSTEAFF	TGTGCCAGCAGTCCACGACAGGGATCCACTGAAGCTTTCTTT
TRBV7-2	TRBJ2-1	.	TRBD2	CASSLETSGRLGEQFF	TGTGCCAGCAGCTTAGAGACTAGCGGGAGGTTGGGTGAGCAGTTCTTC
TRBV6-5	TRBJ2-2	.	TRBD2	CASRRLASSTGELFF	TGTGCCAGCAGGCGACTAGCAAGTAGCACCGGGGAGCTGTTTTTT
TRBV2	TRBJ2-3	.	TRBD2	CASHLIAGGGTQYF	TGTGCCAGCCACTTGATAGCGGGAGGTGGGACGCAGTATTTT
TRBV12-5	TRBJ1-1	.	TRBD1	CASGPTGANTEAFF	TGTGCTAGTGGCCCGACAGGGGCGAACACTGAAGCTTTCTTT
TRBV4-2	TRBJ2-2	.	.	CASSPGAAGELFF	TGTGCCAGCAGCCCAGGGGCAGCCGGGGAGCTGTTTTTT
TRBV7-3	TRBJ2-3	.	TRBD1	CASSLWDRGGTDTQYF	TGTGCCAGCAGCCTCTGGGACAGGGGGGGCACAGATACGCAGTATTTT
TRBV5-4	TRBJ2-6	.	TRBD1	CASSLNDRGSGANVLTF	TGTGCCAGCAGCTTAAACGACAGGGGCTCTGGGGCCAACGTCCTGACTTTC
TRBV7-8	TRBJ2-7	once	.	CASSLGFERVYEQYF	TGTGCCAGCAGCTTAGGGTTTGAAAGGGTTTACGAGCAGTACTTC
TRBV6-5	TRBJ1-3	.	.	CASRGGPETGNTIYF	TGTGCCAGCAGGGGGGGTCCGGAAACTGGAAACACCATATATTTT
TRBV7-7	TRBJ2-7	few	.	CASSLGGRSYEQYF	TGTGCTAGCAGCTTAGGTGGGAGATCCTACGAGCAGTACTTC
TRBV25-1	TRBJ2-3	.	.	CASSEYGTAAHTDTQYF	TGTGCCAGCAGTGAATATGGGACGGCCGCCCACACAGATACGCAGTATTTT
TRBV27	TRBJ2-7	.	.	CASSSRESYEQYF	TGTGCCAGCAGTAGCAGGGAGTCCTACGAGCAGTACTTC
TRBV9	TRBJ1-2	.	.	CASSVDGALGGYTF	TGTGCCAGCAGCGTAGACGGGGCCCTGGGGGGCTACACCTTC
TRBV25-1	TRBJ1-5	.	.	CASREGNQPQHF	TGTGCCAGCAGAGAAGGCAATCAGCCCCAGCATTTT
TRBV5-4	TRBJ2-7	.	TRBD2	CASSPQLAGSYEQYF	TGTGCCAGCAGCCCCCAACTAGCGGGCTCCTACGAGCAGTACTTC
TRBV27	TRBJ2-7	.	TRBD2	CASSPRLGLDYEQYF	TGTGCCAGCAGCCCCCGGCTGGGACTAGACTACGAGCAGTACTTC
TRBV29-1	TRBJ2-1	.	.	CSVGGPMGLNEQFF	TGCAGCGTTGGAGGTCCGATGGGTCTCAATGAGCAGTTCTTC
TRBV2	TRBJ1-4	.	.	CASREQGKDEKLFF	TGTGCCTCCCGAGAGCAGGGAAAGGATGAAAAACTGTTTTTT
TRBV28	TRBJ1-5	once	TRBD1	CASSLGSDRGKHF	TGTGCCAGCAGTTTGGGGTCGGACAGGGGAAAGCATTTT
TRBV28	TRBJ1-1	once	TRBD1	CASPSATGEATEAFF	TGTGCCAGCCCGTCGGCGACAGGGGAGGCCACTGAAGCTTTCTTT
TRBV6-5	TRBJ1-3	few	.	CASTSSGNTIYF	TGTGCCAGCACTAGCTCTGGAAACACCATATATTTT
TRBV19	TRBJ1-1	once	TRBD1	CAVRGQGATAEAFF	TGTGCCGTAAGGGGGCAGGGGGCGACCGCTGAAGCTTTCTTT
TRBV25-1	TRBJ1-4	.	.	CASSEPAPRSEKLFF	TGTGCCAGCAGTGAACCCGCACCCCGTAGTGAAAAACTGTTTTTT
TRBV28	TRBJ1-1	few	.	CASSLAGISNTEAFF	TGTGCCAGCAGTTTAGCGGGCATCTCTAACACTGAAGCTTTCTTT